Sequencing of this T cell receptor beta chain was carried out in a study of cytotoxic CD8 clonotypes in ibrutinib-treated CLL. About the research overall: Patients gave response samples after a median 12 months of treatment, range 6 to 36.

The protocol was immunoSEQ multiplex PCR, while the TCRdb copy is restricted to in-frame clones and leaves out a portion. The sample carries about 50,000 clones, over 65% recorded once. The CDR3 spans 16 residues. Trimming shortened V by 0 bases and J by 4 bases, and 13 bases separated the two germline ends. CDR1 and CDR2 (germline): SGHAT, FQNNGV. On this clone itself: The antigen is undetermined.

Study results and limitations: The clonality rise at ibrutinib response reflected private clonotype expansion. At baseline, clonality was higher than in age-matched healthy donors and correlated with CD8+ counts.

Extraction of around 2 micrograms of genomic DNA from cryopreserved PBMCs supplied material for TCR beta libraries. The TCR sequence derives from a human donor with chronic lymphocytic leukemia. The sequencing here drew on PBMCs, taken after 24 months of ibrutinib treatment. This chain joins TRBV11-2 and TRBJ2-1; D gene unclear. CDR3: CASSLDLGTRYNEQFF. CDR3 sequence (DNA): TGTGCCAGCAGCTTAGATCTAGGAACCAGGTACAATGAGCAGTTCTTC.